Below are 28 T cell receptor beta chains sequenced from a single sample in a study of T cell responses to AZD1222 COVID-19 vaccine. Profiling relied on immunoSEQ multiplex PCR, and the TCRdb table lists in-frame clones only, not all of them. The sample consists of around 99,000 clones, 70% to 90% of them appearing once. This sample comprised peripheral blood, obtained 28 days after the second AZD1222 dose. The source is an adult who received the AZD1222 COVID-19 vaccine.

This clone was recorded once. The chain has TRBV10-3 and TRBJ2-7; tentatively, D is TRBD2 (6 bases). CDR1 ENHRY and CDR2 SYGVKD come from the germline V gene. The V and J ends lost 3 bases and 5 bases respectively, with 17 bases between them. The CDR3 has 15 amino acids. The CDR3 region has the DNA TGTGCCATCAGTGAAGCAAGGGACTTAAACAACGAGCAGTACTTC. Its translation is CAISEARDLNNEQYF.

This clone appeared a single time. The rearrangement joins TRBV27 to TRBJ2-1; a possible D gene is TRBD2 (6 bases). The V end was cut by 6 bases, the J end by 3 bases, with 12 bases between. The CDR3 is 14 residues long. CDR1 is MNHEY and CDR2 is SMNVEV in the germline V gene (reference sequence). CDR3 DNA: TGTGCCAGCAGCCCCGGGGGAGTCTACAATGAGCAGTTCTTC. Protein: CASSPGGVYNEQFF.

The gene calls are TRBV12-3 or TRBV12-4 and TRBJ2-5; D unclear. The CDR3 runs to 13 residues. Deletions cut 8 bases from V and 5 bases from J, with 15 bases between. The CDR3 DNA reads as TGTGCCAGCCAAAATCCCAGGCGGGAGACCCAGTACTTC. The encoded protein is CASQNPRRETQYF.

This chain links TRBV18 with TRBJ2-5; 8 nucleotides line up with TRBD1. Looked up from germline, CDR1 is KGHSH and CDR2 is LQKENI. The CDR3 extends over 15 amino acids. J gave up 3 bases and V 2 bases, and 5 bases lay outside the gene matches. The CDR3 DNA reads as TGTGCCAGCTCACCATCGACAGGGGTAGAAGAGACCCAGTACTTC. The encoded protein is CASSPSTGVEETQYF. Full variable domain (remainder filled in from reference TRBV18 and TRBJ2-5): NAGVMQNPRHLVRRRGQEARLRCSPMKGHSHVYWYRQLPEEGLKFMVYLQKENIIDESGMPKERFSAEFPKEGPSILRIQQVVRGDSAAYFCASSPSTGVEETQYFGPGTRLLVL.

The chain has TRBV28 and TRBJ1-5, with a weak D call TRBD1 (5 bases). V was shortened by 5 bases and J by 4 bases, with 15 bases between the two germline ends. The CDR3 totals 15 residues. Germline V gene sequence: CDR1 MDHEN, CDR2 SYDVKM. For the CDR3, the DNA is TGTGCCAGCAGTATTACAGGTTTCCGTAATCAGCCCCAGCATTTT. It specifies CASSITGFRNQPQHF.

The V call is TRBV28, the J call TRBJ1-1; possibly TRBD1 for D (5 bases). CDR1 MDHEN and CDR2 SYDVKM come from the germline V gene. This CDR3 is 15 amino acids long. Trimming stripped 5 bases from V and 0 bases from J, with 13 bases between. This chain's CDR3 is CASSRAGTLNTEAFF. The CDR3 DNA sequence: TGTGCCAGCAGTCGGGCCGGGACCTTGAACACTGAAGCTTTCTTT.

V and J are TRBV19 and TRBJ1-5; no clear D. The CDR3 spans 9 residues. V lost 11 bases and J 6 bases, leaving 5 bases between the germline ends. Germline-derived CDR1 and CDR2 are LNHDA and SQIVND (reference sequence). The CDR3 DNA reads TGTGCCTGTTGTCAGCCCCAGCATTTT. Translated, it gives CACCQPQHF.

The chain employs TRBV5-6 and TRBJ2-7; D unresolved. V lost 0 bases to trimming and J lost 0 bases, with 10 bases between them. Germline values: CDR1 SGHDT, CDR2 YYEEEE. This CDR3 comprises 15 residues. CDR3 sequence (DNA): TGTGCCAGCAGCTTGGGGACGGATTACTCCTACGAGCAGTACTTC. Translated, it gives CASSLGTDYSYEQYF. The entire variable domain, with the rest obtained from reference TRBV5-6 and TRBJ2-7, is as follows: DAGVTQSPTHLIKTRGQQVTLRCSPKSGHDTVSWYQQALGQGPQFIFQYYEEEERQRGNFPDRFSGHQFPNYSSELNVNALLLGDSALYLCASSLGTDYSYEQYFGPGTRLTVT.

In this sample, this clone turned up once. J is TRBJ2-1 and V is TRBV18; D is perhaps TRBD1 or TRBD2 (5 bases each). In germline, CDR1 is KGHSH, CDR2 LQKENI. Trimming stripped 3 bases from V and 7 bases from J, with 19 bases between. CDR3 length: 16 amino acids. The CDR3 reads CASSPYGDPKGNEQFF. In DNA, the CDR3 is TGTGCCAGCTCACCCTACGGGGACCCGAAAGGGAATGAGCAGTTCTTC.

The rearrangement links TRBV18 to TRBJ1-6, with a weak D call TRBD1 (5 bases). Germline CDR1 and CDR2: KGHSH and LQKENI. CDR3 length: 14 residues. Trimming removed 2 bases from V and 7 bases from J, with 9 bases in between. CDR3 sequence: CASSPFRENSPLHF. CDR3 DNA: TGTGCCAGCTCACCATTCAGGGAGAATTCACCCCTCCACTTT.

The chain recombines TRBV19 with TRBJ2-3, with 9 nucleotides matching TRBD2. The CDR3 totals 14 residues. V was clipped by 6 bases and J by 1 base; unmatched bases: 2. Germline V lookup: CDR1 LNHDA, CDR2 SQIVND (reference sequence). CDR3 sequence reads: CASRQRGGTDTQYF. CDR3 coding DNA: TGTGCCAGTAGGCAGCGGGGGGGCACAGATACGCAGTATTTT.

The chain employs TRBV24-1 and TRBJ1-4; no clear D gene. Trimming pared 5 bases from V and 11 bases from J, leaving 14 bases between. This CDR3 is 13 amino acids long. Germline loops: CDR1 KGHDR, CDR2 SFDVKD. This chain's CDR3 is CATSGGDMGKLFF. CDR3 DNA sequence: TGTGCCACCAGTGGGGGAGACATGGGGAAACTGTTTTTT.

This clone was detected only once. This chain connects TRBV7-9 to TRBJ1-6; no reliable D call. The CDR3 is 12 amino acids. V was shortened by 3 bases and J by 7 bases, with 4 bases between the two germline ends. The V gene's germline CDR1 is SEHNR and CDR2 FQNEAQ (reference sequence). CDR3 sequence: CASSLANSPLHF. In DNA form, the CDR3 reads TGTGCCAGCAGCTTGGCGAATTCACCCCTCCACTTT. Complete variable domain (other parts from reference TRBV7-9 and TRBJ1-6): DTGVSQNPRHKITKRGQNVTFRCDPISEHNRLYWYRQTLGQGPEFLTYFQNEAQLEKSRLLSDRFSAERPKGSFSTLEIQRTEQGDSAMYLCASSLANSPLHFGNGTRLTVT.

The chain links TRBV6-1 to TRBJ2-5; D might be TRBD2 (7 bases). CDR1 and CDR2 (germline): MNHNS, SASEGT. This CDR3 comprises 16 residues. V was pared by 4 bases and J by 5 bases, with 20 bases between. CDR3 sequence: CASSALWRGLGETQYF. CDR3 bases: TGTGCCAGCAGTGCCCTCTGGCGGGGGCTGGGGGAGACCCAGTACTTC.

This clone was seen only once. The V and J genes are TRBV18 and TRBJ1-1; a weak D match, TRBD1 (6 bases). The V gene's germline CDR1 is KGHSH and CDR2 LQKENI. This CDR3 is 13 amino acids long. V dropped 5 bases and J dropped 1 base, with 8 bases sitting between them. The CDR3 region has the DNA TGTGCCAGCTCAACGGGACAGAACACTGAAGCTTTCTTT. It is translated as CASSTGQNTEAFF. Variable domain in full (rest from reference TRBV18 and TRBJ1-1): NAGVMQNPRHLVRRRGQEARLRCSPMKGHSHVYWYRQLPEEGLKFMVYLQKENIIDESGMPKERFSAEFPKEGPSILRIQQVVRGDSAAYFCASSTGQNTEAFFGQGTRLTVV.

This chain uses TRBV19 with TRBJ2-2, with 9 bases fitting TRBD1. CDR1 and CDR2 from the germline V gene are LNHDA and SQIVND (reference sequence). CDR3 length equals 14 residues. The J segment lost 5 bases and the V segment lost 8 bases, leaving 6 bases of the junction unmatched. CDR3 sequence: CASLQGARTGELFF. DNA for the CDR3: TGTGCCAGTTTACAGGGGGCGCGGACCGGGGAGCTGTTTTTT.

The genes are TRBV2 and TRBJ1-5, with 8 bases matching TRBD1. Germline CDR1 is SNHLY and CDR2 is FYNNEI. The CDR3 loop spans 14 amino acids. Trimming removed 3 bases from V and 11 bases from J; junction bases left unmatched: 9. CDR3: CASSDRGPRTTQHF. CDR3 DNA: TGTGCCAGCAGTGACAGGGGGCCGCGTACGACCCAGCATTTT.

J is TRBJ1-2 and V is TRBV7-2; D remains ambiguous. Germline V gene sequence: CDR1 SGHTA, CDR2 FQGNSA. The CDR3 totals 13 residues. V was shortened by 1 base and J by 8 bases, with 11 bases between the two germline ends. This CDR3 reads CASSLGRREGYTF. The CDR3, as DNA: TGTGCCAGCAGCTTAGGACGGCGGGAGGGCTACACCTTC.

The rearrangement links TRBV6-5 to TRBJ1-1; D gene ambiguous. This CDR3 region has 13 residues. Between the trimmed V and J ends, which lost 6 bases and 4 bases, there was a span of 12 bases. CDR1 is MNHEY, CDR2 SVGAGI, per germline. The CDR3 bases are TGTGCCAGCAGCACCCGTCGAGGCACTGAAGCTTTCTTT. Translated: CASSTRRGTEAFF.

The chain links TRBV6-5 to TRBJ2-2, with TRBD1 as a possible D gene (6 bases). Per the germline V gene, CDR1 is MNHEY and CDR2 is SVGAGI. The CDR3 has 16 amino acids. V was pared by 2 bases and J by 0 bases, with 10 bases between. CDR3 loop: CASSYPGTPNTGELFF. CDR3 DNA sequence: TGTGCCAGCAGTTACCCCGGGACACCGAACACCGGGGAGCTGTTTTTT.

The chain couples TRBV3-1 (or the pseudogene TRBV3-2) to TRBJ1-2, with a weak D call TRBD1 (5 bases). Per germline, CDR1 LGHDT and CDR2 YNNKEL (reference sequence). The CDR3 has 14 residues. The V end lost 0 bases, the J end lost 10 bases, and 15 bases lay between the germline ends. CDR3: CASSQDLVGTDYTF. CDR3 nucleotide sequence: TGTGCCAGCAGCCAAGATCTTGTGGGGACGGACTACACCTTC.

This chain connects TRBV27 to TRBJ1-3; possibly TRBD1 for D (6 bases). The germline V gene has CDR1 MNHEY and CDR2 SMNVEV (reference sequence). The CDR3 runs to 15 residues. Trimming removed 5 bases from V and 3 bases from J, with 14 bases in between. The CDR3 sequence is CASSPKGGHGNTIYF. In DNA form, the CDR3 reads TGTGCCAGCAGTCCAAAAGGGGGGCATGGAAACACCATATATTTT.

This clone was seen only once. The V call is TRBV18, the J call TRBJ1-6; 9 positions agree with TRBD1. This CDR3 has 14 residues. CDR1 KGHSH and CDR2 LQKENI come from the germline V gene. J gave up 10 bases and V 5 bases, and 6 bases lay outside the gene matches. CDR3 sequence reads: CASSSGQGGSPLHF. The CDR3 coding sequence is TGTGCCAGCTCATCGGGACAGGGTGGATCACCCCTCCACTTT.

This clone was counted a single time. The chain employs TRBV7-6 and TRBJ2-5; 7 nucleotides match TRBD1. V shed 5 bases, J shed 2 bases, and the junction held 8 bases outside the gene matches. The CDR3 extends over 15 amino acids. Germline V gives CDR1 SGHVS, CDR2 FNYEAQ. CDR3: CASSRNPGQQETQYF. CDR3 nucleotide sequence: TGTGCCAGCAGCCGTAATCCGGGACAGCAAGAGACCCAGTACTTC.

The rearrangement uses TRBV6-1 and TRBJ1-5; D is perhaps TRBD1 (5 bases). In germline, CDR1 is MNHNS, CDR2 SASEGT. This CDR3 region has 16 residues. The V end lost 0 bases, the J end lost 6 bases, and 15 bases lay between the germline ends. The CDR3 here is CASSEAGRGFSQPQHF. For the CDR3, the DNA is TGTGCCAGCAGTGAAGCCGGGAGGGGTTTCTCTCAGCCCCAGCATTTT.

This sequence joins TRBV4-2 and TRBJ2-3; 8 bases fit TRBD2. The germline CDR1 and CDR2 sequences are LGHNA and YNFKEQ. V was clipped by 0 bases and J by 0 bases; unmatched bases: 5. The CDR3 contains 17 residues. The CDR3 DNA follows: TGTGCCAGCAGCCAAGAGTATCGGGAGGGAAGCACAGATACGCAGTATTTT. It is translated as CASSQEYREGSTDTQYF.

This chain's CDR3 is CASSPGTGANTEAFF. CDR3 bases: TGTGCCAGCAGTCCCGGGACAGGGGCGAACACTGAAGCTTTCTTT. The V call is TRBV6-5, the J call TRBJ1-1, with 10 bases fitting TRBD1. The CDR3 is 15 residues long. Losses at the gene ends were 5 bases for V and 1 base for J; bases not matched to a gene: 4. The germline CDR1 and CDR2 sequences are MNHEY and SVGAGI.

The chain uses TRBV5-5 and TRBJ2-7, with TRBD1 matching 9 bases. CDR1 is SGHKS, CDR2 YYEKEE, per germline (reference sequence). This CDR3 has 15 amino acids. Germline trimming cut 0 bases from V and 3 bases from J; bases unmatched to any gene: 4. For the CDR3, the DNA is TGTGCCAGCAGCTTGGTGTGGGGACAGGGCTACGAGCAGTACTTC. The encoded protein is CASSLVWGQGYEQYF.